This T cell receptor (beta chain) was sequenced during a study of blood T cell repertoires in COVID-19. This clone was seen only a few times. From germline, CDR1 is DFQATT and CDR2 SNEGSKA (reference sequence). The CDR3 covers 15 residues. V was cut by 6 bases and J by 0 bases, with 15 bases left in between. Data came from immunoSEQ multiplex PCR; TCRdb stores just in-frame clones and leaves some out. The repertoire has around 65,000 clones, around 83% of them found once; the top ten carry around 12%. The genes are TRBV20-1 and TRBJ1-3; perhaps TRBD1 as D (5 bases). The TCR sequence derives from a human donor in a cohort sampled during active COVID-19. The source material was peripheral blood. CDR3 sequence (DNA): TGCAGTGCAAGTAGGGACTTATACTCTGGAAACACCATATATTTT. Translation: CSASRDLYSGNTIYF.